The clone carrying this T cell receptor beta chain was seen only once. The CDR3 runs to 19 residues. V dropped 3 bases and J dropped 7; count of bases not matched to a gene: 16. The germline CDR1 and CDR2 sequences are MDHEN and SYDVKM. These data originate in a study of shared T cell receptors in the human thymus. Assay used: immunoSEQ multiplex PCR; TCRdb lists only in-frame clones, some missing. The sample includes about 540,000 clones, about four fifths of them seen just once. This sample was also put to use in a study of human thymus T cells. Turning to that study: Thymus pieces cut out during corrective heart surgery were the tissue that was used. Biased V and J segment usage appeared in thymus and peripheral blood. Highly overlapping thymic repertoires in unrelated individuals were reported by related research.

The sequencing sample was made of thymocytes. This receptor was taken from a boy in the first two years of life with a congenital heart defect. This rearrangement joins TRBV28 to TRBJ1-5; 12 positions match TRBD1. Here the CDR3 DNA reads TGTGCCAGCAGTTTGGGGGGGCCGGGACAGGGGGCAGAAGGCCAGCCCCAGCATTTT. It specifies CASSLGGPGQGAEGQPQHF.